This is a list of T cell receptor beta chains from one sample in a study of T cells expressing NK-cell markers. Using the 5' RACE reads, TCRdb records one entry per CDR3 protein without DNA. The sample totals 300,000 to 500,000 distinct CDR3 sequences; its top ten clones hold roughly 10%. The specimen was blood T cells: a sorted CD56 or NKG2C T cell subset, CD4+ or CD8+ T cells, or bulk PBMC T cells (not recorded which). These receptors were collected from a woman in her 50s in good health. The CDR3 runs from the conserved cysteine through the conserved F or W.

TRBJ2-1,TRBV3-1,CASSQQSGRNEQFF
TRBJ1-6,TRBV20-1,CSAREGRSSPLHF
TRBJ2-2,TRBV19,CASSIFGQPKTGELFF
TRBJ2-1,TRBV5-1,CASAHSGQGRDEQFF
TRBJ2-1,TRBV7-6,CASTATSGRAPFF
TRBJ1-6,TRBV21-1,CASSPYRGDNSPLHF
TRBJ1-1,TRBV13,CASSYRFPMNTEAFF
TRBJ2-1,TRBV6-5,CASSYEGTGLSEQFF
TRBJ2-5,TRBV20-1,CSANRQADQETQYF
TRBJ2-1,TRBV20-1,CSPRDSVGNEQFF
TRBJ2-6,TRBV18,CASSPLWTSSGANVLTF
TRBJ2-3,TRBV4-1,CASSFGSTTDTQYF
TRBJ2-1,TRBV29-1,CSVDPWTTNEQFF
TRBJ2-3,TRBV11-2,CASTTSSRAFRTDTQYF
TRBJ2-1,TRBV7-2,CASSDAGLADYNEQFF
TRBJ2-1,TRBV12-3/TRBV12-4,CASSPRGSGRHEQFF
TRBJ2-3,TRBV5-1,CASSPGLAPLDTQYF
TRBJ2-3,TRBV6-5,CASSYSPATDTQYF
TRBJ2-2,TRBV19,CASTLWGLDGELFF
TRBJ1-1,TRBV12-3/TRBV12-4,CASSSPRGVTEAFF